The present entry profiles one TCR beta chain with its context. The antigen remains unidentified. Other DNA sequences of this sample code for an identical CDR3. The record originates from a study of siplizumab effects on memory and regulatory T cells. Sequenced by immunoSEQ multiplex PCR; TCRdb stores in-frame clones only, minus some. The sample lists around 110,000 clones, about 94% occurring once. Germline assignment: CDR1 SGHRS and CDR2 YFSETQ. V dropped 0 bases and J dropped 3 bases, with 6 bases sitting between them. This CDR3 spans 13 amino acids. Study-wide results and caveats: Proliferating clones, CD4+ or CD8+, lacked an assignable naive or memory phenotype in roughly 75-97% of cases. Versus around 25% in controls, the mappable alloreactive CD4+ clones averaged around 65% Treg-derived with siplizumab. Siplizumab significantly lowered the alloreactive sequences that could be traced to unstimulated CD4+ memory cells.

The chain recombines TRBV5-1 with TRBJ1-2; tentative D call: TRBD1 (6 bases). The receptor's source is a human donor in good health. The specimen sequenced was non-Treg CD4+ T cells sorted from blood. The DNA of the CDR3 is TGCGCCAGCAGCTTGGGACAGGACTATGGCTACACCTTC. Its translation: CASSLGQDYGYTF.